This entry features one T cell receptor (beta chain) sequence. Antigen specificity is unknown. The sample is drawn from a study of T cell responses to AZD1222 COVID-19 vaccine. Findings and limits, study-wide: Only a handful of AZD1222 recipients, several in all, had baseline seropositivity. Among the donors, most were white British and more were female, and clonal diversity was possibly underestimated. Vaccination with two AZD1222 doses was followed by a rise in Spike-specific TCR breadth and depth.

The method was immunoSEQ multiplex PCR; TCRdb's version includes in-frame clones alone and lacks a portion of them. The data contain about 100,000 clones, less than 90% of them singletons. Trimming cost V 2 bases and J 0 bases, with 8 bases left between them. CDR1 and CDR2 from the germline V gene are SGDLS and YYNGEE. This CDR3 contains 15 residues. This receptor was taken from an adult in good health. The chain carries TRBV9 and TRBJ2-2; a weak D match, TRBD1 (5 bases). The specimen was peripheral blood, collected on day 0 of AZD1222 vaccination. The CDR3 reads CASSVQGPNTGELFF. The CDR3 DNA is TGTGCCAGCAGCGTCCAGGGCCCGAACACCGGGGAGCTGTTTTTT. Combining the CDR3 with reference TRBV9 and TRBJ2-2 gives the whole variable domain DSGVTQTPKHLITATGQRVTLRCSPRSGDLSVYWYQQSLDQGLQFLIQYYNGEERAKGNILERFSAQQFPDLHSELNLSSLELGDSALYFCASSVQGPNTGELFFGEGSRLTVL.